Sequencing of this TCR beta chain was carried out in a study of T cell responses to AZD1222 COVID-19 vaccine. TCRdb's table, derived via immunoSEQ multiplex PCR, lists solely in-frame clones and lacks some. Found here are more than 70,000 clones, approximately 81% of them singletons; the top ten hold about 13%. Study conclusions and caveats: An increase in Spike-specific TCR breadth and depth was observed after two AZD1222 doses. Clonal diversity may have been underestimated, and the donors were mostly white British, with more females than males.

V dropped 7 bases and J dropped 5; count of bases not matched to a gene: 13. This CDR3 has 16 amino acids. Germline CDR1 reads SGHVS; CDR2 reads FQNEAQ. With respect to this clone: What it recognizes is unknown.

The gene calls are TRBV7-8 and TRBJ2-5; TRBD2 aligns across 10 bases. The sample in question was peripheral blood, obtained on day 0 of AZD1222 vaccination. The origin of this receptor is an adult in good health. CDR3 nucleotide sequence: TGTGCCAGCATCCGACCGGGACTAGCGTCCGGGGAGACCCAGTACTTC. This codes for CASIRPGLASGETQYF.